The clone carrying this T cell receptor (beta chain) was counted only a few times. Its antigen is currently unknown. This specimen comes from a study of beta chain features in type 1 diabetes. Overall study results and limits: A moderate, significant TCRB CDR3 shortening appeared in type 1 diabetes across four CD4+ subsets.

Germline V lookup: CDR1 SGHAT, CDR2 FQNNGV. Trimming left V 2 bases short and J 4 bases short, with 9 bases between. The CDR3 sequence is 14 residues long. Of the isolated RNA, all was reverse transcribed, and so the sequenced material was expressed TCRB transcripts. Naive, central memory and regulatory T cell samples produced a mean of approximately 4 million reads. Assay: immunoSEQ multiplex PCR; the TCRdb copy retains only in-frame clones and omits some. The repertoire has about 340,000 clones, around 9.7% of them found once; the top ten carry 0.9% to 1.1%. Via the markers CD45RO/CCR7/CD25/CD127/CD95/CD27, stem cell-like memory, regulatory, central memory and naive CD4+ cells were sorted. The purity of all sorted populations exceeded 95%.

The sequencing input was central memory CD4+ T cells from blood. The receptor comes from a man aged 25-45 years with type 1 diabetes. This rearrangement joins TRBV11-2 to TRBJ2-1, with D possibly matching TRBD1 (5 bases). For the CDR3, the DNA is TGTGCCAGCAGCTTAAGGCAGGGATACAATGAGCAGTTCTTC. This encodes CASSLRQGYNEQFF.